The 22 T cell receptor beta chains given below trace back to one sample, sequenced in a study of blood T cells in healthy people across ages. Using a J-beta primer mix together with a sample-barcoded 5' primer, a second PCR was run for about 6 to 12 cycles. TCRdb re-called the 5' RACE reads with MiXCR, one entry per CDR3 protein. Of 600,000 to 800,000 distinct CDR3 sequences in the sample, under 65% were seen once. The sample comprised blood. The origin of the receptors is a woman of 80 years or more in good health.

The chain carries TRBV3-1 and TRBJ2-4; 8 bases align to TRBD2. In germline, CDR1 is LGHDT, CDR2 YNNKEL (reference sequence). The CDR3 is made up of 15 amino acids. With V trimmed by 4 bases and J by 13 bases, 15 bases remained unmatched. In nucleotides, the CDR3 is TGTGCCAGCAGCCCCTCAGCCGGGAGGGGTAATGAGCAGTACTTC. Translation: CASSPSAGRGNEQYF.

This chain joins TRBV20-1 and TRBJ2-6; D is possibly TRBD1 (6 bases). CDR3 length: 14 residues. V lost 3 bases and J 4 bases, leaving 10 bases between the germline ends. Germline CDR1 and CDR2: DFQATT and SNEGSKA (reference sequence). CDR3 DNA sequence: TGCAGTGCTAGTGCAGGGGTCGGGGCCAACGTCCTGACTTTC. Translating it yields CSASAGVGANVLTF.

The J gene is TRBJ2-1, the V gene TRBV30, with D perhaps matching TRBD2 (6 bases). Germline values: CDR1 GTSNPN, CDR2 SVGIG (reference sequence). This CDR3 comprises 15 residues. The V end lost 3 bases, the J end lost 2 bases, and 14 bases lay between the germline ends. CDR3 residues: CAWRVLGGTYNEQFF. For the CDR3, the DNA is TGTGCCTGGAGGGTTTTGGGGGGTACCTACAATGAGCAGTTCTTC.

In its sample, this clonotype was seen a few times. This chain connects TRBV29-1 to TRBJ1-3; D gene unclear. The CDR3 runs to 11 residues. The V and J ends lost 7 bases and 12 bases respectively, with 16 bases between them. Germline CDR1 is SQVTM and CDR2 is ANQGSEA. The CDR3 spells CSAGEGAHIYF. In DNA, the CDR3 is TGCAGCGCCGGGGAGGGAGCCCACATATATTTT.

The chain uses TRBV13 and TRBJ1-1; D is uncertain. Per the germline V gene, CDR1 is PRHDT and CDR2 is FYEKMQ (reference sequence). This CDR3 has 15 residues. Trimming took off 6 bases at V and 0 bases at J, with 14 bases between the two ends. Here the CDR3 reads CASRHYRNMNTEAFF. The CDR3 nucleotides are TGTGCCAGCAGACACTACAGAAACATGAACACTGAAGCTTTCTTT. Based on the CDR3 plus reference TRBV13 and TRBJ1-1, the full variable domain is AAGVIQSPRHLIKEKRETATLKCYPIPRHDTVYWYQQGPGQDPQFLISFYEKMQSDKGSIPDRFSAQQFSDYHSELNMSSLELGDSALYFCASRHYRNMNTEAFFGQGTRLTVV.

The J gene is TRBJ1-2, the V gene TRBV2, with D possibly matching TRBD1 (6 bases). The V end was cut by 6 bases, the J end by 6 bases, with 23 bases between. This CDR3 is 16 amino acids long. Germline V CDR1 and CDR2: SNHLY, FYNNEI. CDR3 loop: CASSLDSGRGRHGYTF. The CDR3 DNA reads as TGTGCCAGCAGCCTCGATAGTGGCAGGGGAAGGCATGGCTACACCTTC. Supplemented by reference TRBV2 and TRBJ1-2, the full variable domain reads EPEVTQTPSHQVTQMGQEVILRCVPISNHLYFYWYRQILGQKVEFLVSFYNNEISEKSEIFDDQFSVERPDGSNFTLKIRSTKLEDSAMYFCASSLDSGRGRHGYTFGSGTRLTVV.

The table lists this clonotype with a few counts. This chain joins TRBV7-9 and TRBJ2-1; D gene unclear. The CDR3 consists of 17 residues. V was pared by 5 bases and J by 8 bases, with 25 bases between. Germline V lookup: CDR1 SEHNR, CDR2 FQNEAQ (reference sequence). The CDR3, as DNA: TGTGCCAGCAGCACTCCGGACCATGGGAAGGAGAGGCATGAGCAGTTCTTC. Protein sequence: CASSTPDHGKERHEQFF.

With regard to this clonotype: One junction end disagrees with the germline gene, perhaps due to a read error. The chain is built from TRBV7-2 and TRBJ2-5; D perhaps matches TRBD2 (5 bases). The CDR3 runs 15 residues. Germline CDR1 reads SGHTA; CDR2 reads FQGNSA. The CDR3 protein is CASNLRLALRETQYF. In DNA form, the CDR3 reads TGTGCCAGCAACTTAAGGCTAGCATTGAGGGAGACCCAGTACTTC.

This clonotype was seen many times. The CDR3 reads CASSLGTLETQYF. CDR3 coding DNA: TGTGCCAGCAGTTTAGGGACCCTCGAGACCCAGTACTTC. The rearrangement links TRBV28 to TRBJ2-5; possibly TRBD1 or TRBD2 for D (5 bases each). In germline, CDR1 is MDHEN, CDR2 SYDVKM. V lost 2 bases and J 5 bases, leaving 9 bases between the germline ends. The CDR3 loop spans 13 amino acids.

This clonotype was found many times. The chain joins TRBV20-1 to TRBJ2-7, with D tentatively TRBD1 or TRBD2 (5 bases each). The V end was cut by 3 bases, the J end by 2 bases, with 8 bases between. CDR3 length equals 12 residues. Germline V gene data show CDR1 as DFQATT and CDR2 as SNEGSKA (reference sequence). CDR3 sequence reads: CSASGGAYEQYF. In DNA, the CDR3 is TGCAGTGCTAGTGGGGGAGCCTACGAGCAGTACTTC.

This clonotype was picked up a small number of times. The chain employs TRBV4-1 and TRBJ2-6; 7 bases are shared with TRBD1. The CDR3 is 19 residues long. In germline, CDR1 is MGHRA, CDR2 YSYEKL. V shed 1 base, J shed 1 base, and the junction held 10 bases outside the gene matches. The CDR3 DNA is TGCGCCAGCAGCCAAGTCTGGGACAGCAGGGGGTCTGGGGCCAACGTCCTGACTTTC. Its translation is CASSQVWDSRGSGANVLTF.

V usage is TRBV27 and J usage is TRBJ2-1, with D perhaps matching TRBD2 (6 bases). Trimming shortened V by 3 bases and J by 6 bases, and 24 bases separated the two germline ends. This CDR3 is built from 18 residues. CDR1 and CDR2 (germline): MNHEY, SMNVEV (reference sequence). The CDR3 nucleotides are TGTGCCAGCAGTTTGCGACCTCCCGCCGGGGGTGGGACCAATGAGCAGTTCTTC. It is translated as CASSLRPPAGGGTNEQFF.

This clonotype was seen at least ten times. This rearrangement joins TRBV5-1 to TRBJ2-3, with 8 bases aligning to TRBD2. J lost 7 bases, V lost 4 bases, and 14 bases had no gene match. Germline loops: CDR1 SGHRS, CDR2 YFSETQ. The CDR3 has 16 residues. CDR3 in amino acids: CASSPTPGLGGNTQYF. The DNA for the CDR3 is TGCGCCAGCAGCCCCACGCCGGGACTAGGGGGGAATACGCAGTATTTT. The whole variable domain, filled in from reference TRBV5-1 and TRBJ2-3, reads KAGVTQTPRYLIKTRGQQVTLSCSPISGHRSVSWYQQTPGQGLQFLFEYFSETQRNKGNFPGRFSGRQFSNSRSEMNVSTLELGDSALYLCASSPTPGLGGNTQYFGPGTRLTVL.

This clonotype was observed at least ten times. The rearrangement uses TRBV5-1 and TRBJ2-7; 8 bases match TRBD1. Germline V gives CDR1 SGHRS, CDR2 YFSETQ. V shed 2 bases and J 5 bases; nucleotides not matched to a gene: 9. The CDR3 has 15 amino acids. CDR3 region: CASSFRAGGLDEQYF. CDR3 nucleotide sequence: TGCGCCAGCAGCTTTCGGGCAGGGGGCCTAGACGAGCAGTACTTC. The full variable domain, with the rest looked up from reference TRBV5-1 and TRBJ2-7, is KAGVTQTPRYLIKTRGQQVTLSCSPISGHRSVSWYQQTPGQGLQFLFEYFSETQRNKGNFPGRFSGRQFSNSRSEMNVSTLELGDSALYLCASSFRAGGLDEQYFGPGTRLTVT.

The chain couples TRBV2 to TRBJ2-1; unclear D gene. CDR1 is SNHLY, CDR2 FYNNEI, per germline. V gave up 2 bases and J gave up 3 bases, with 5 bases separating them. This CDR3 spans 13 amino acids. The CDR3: CASSEIGYNEQFF. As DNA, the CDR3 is TGTGCCAGCAGTGAAATTGGCTACAATGAGCAGTTCTTC.

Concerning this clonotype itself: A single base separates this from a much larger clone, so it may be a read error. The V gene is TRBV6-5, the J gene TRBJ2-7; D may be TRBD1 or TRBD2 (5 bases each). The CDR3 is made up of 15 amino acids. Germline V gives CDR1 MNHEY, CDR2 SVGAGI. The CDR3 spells CVSSYGTGSRVEQYF. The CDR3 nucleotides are TGTGTCAGCAGTTACGGGACGGGTTCCAGGGTTGAGCAGTACTTC.

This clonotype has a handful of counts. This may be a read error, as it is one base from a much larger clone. The CDR3 reads CAIAGNNNEQYF. CDR3 nucleotide sequence: TGTGCCATCGCCGGAAACAACAATGAGCAGTACTTC. The V gene is TRBV10-3, the J gene TRBJ2-5; D is unresolved. Trimming shortened V by 8 bases and J by 11 bases, and 18 bases separated the two germline ends. Per germline, CDR1 ENHRY and CDR2 SYGVKD. This CDR3 has 12 residues.

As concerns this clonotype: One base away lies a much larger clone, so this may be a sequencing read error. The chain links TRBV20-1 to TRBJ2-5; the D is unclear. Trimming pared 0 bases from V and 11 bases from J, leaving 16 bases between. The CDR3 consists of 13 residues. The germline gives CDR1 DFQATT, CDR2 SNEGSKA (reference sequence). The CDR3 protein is CSARDQLVHEQYF. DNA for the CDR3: TGCAGTGCTAGAGATCAGTTAGTCCATGAGCAGTACTTC.

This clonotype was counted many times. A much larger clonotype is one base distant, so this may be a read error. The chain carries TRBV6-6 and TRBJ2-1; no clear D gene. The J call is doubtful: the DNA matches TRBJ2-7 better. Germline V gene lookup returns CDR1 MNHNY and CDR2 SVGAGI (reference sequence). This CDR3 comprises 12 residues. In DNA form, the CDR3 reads TGTGCCAGCGTGAGTACCTACAATGAGCAGTACTTC. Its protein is CASVSTYNEQYF.

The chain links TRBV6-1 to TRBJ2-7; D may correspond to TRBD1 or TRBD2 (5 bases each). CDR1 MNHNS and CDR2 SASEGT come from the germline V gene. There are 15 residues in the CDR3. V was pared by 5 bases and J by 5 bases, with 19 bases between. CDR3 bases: TGTGCCAGCAGTTTGGGACGGTTCACTGTCAACGAGCAGTACTTC. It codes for CASSLGRFTVNEQYF.

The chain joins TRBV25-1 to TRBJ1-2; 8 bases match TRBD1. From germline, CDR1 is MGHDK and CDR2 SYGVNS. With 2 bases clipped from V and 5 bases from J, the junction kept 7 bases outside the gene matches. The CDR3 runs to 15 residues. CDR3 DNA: TGTGCCAGCAGTGAAGCCGGGACAGGCGTATATGGCTACACCTTC. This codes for CASSEAGTGVYGYTF.

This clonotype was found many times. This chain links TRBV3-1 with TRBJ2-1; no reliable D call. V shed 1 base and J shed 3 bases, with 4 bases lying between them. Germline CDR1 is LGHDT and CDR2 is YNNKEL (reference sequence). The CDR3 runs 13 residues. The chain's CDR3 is CASSQGNYNEQFF. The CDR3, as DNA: TGTGCCAGCAGCCAAGGGAACTACAATGAGCAGTTCTTC.